The source of this T cell receptor (beta chain) is a study of regulatory and conventional T cells in RAG deficiency. Points from the study as a whole: Control T-cell subsets had markedly higher Shannon entropy and lower Simpson indices than RAG-deficient patients. Patient subsets had shorter CDR3s; Omenn Treg-Tconv overlap exceeded 85%.

Note on this clone: The antigen remains unidentified.

This CDR3 region has 15 residues. Germline V gene sequence: CDR1 SGHRS, CDR2 YFSETQ. V lost 1 base, J lost 0 bases, and 10 bases lay in between. Genomic DNA came from blood regulatory T cells gated CD4+ CD25-high CD127-low. The table came from immunoSEQ multiplex PCR; TCRdb's copy has only in-frame clones and leaves some out. The repertoire holds about 7,100 clones, with about 90% as singletons. These records were also assigned to another study, of regulatory T cells. Per that study: Amplification used 52 TRBV primers and 13 TRBJ primers.

Source material: CD127- CD25+ CD4+ Tregs sorted from blood. The genes are TRBV5-1 and TRBJ1-1; D is unresolved. This sequence originates from a human donor in good health. CDR3 in DNA: TGCGCCAGCAGCTTGAACCAGGCTTTGAACACTGAAGCTTTCTTT. Encoded protein: CASSLNQALNTEAFF.